This T cell receptor (beta chain) was sequenced in a study of graft-versus-host responses after intestinal transplantation. With respect to this clone: What it recognizes is unknown.

With V trimmed by 5 bases and J by 2 bases, 4 bases remained unmatched. Germline lookup yields CDR1 SQVTM and CDR2 ANQGSEA. CDR3 length equals 13 residues. General study results and limits: Investigators detected GvH clones in recipient marrow, with some emerging earlier in ileum or blood.

The data were produced by immunoSEQ multiplex PCR, yet TCRdb's version contains in-frame clones alone and is incomplete. Among about 57,000 clones listed, over 85% were seen once. V usage is TRBV29-1 and J usage is TRBJ2-7; 9 nucleotides agree with TRBD1. The TCR sequence derives from a human patient who received an intestinal transplant, so some T cells may come from the graft donor. Sequencing was performed on PBMCs, taken 26 days after transplant. The CDR3 coding sequence is TGCAGCGTTCGGACAGGGGAGGCCTACGAGCAGTACTTC. This translates into CSVRTGEAYEQYF.